This T cell receptor (beta chain) is from a study of a mutant IDH1 vaccine in newly diagnosed glioma. TCRdb keeps only in-frame clones here, not all; method: immunoSEQ multiplex PCR. The sample lists about 44,000 clones; around 93% were seen once. The CDR3 is 14 residues long. Germline CDR1 SGHNT, CDR2 YYREEE (reference sequence). The ends were cut back, 1 base at V and 3 bases at J, with 10 bases in the middle. The sample's time point: week 23, last vaccination. The vaccine gave 300 ug of a 20-mer mutant IDH1 peptide subcutaneously per dose. Remarks on this clone: Its specificity is unknown.

The TCR was taken from a man between 45 and 60 years old with glioma. The sample was PBMCs, taken from a glioma patient whose treatment included an IDH1 peptide vaccine. The chain employs TRBV5-4 and TRBJ1-1, with D tentatively TRBD1 (6 bases). CDR3 residues: CASSLWGADTEAFF. CDR3 DNA: TGTGCCAGCAGCTTGTGGGGGGCGGACACTGAAGCTTTCTTT. Full variable domain (rest looked up from reference TRBV5-4 and TRBJ1-1): ETGVTQSPTHLIKTRGQQVTLRCSSQSGHNTVSWYQQALGQGPQFIFQYYREEENGRGNFPPRFSGLQFPNYSSELNVNALELDDSALYLCASSLWGADTEAFFGQGTRLTVV.